Presented here are 17 T cell receptor beta chains from one specimen sequenced in a study of tumor-infiltrating lymphocytes in primary liver carcinoma. With a constant-region primer, TCR beta cDNA was made from 400 to 550 ng of total RNA. Library construction for TCR beta comprised three nested multiplex PCR rounds performed with slightly modified ARM-PCR. Two initial PCR rounds of around 10 cycles each paired TRBV1-TRBV30 forward primers with a C-beta reverse primer. MiXCR was run by TCRdb on the multiplex PCR reads, yielding one entry per CDR3 protein. The sample has 330,000 or so distinct CDR3 sequences, 65% seen once. Unsorted whole blood served as the source of blood RNA, and germline DNA was extracted as well. The sample comprised peripheral blood. Receptors were obtained from a man aged 35-49 years with primary liver carcinoma and hepatitis B virus infection.

Concerning this clonotype: A much larger clonotype is one base distant, so this may be a read error. The V gene is TRBV6-5, the J gene TRBJ1-2; TRBD1 agrees at 8 bases. The CDR3 totals 15 residues. The germline V gene has CDR1 MNHEY and CDR2 SVGAGI. The CDR3 spells CARSFAPDRVYGYTF. CDR3 sequence (DNA): TGTGCCAGGAGTTTCGCGCCGGACAGGGTTTATGGCTACACCTTC.

There are a few counts of this clonotype. J is TRBJ1-2 and V is TRBV7-9; D is unresolved. CDR1 is SEHNR and CDR2 is FQNEAQ in the germline V gene (reference sequence). Between the trimmed V and J ends, which lost 5 bases and 6 bases, there was a span of 10 bases. The CDR3 sequence is 12 residues long. The CDR3 reads CASSPDRDGYTF. CDR3 sequence (DNA): TGTGCCAGCAGCCCGGATAGGGATGGCTACACCTTC.

The chain has TRBV6-1 and TRBJ2-7; unclear D gene. Trimming pared 5 bases from V and 6 bases from J, leaving 20 bases between. Germline V gene lookup returns CDR1 MNHNS and CDR2 SASEGT. The CDR3 totals 15 residues. The CDR3 spells CASSLTDIITVEQYF. CDR3 in DNA: TGTGCCAGCAGTTTAACCGACATCATTACTGTCGAGCAGTACTTC.

This clonotype showed up just once. One junction end does not reproduce the germline sequence, and a read error may be involved. V gene TRBV6-2 or TRBV6-3 combines with J gene TRBJ2-1; 8 bases match TRBD2. In germline, CDR1 is MNHEY, CDR2 SVGEGT. The CDR3 is made up of 16 amino acids. The CDR3 sequence is CASRTTGLGNYNEQLF. Here the CDR3 DNA reads TGTGCCAGCAGAACAACGGGACTAGGGAACTACAATGAGCAGTTATTC.

This clonotype was picked up many times. The V and J genes are TRBV12-3 or TRBV12-4 and TRBJ2-7, with a possible D match to TRBD2 (6 bases). The CDR3 is 14 residues long. Trimming shortened V by 5 bases and J by 6 bases, and 17 bases separated the two germline ends. CDR3 protein: CASSVTRRVGEQYF. The CDR3 nucleotides are TGTGCCAGCAGTGTTACTAGGAGGGTAGGCGAGCAGTACTTC.

The J gene is TRBJ2-1, the V gene TRBV4-3; TRBD2 matches 8 bases. The V segment lost 1 base and the J segment 8 bases; nucleotides outside the gene matches: 10. Germline values: CDR1 LGHNA, CDR2 YSLEER. The CDR3 is 16 residues long. The DNA of the CDR3 is TGCGCCAGCAGCCAAGCCGGGGTCGGGGGGGGCGATGAGCAGTTCTTC. Translated: CASSQAGVGGGDEQFF.

The V call is TRBV5-1, the J call TRBJ2-1, with 7 bases lining up with TRBD2. The ends lost 4 bases at V and 6 bases at J; junction bases unmatched: 7. The CDR3 length is 14 residues. Per the germline V gene, CDR1 is SGHRS and CDR2 is YFSETQ. In DNA, the CDR3 is TGCGCCAGCAGCCTATCGGGCGGGAGCAATGAGCAGTTCTTC. It specifies CASSLSGGSNEQFF.

A few counts support this clonotype. The genes are TRBV30 and TRBJ1-1; 7 nucleotides agree with TRBD1. CDR3 length: 15 residues. The ends lost 3 bases at V and 9 bases at J; junction bases unmatched: 16. CDR1 and CDR2 (germline): GTSNPN, SVGIG (reference sequence). This CDR3 reads CAWSPTGQLPVQAFF. CDR3 coding DNA: TGTGCCTGGAGCCCCACGGGACAGCTACCTGTACAAGCTTTCTTT.

A single count supports this clonotype. This may stem from a read error, because a much larger clone lies one nucleotide away. The chain employs TRBV4-3 and TRBJ2-5; 7 bases map to TRBD2. Germline values: CDR1 LGHNA, CDR2 YSLEER. The CDR3 is 16 residues long. This CDR3 is CASSQDWLADQETQHF. The CDR3 nucleotides are TGCGCCAGCAGCCAAGATTGGCTAGCGGATCAAGAGACCCAGCACTTC.

This chain joins TRBV10-1 and TRBJ1-6; possibly TRBD1 for D (6 bases). From germline, CDR1 is WNHNN and CDR2 SYGVQD (reference sequence). The CDR3 consists of 14 residues. Trimming took off 0 bases at V and 13 bases at J, with 13 bases between the two ends. CDR3 sequence reads: CASSESAGVGPLHF. The CDR3 DNA reads as TGCGCCAGCAGTGAGTCGGCAGGGGTAGGGCCCCTCCACTTT.

The genes are TRBV20-1 and TRBJ1-2, with 7 bases identical to TRBD1. Germline CDR1 and CDR2: DFQATT and SNEGSKA (reference sequence). With V trimmed by 8 bases and J by 4 bases, 7 bases remained unmatched. CDR3 length equals 12 residues. The CDR3 protein is CSRQGASYGYTF. CDR3 nucleotides: TGCAGTCGACAGGGAGCGTCCTATGGCTACACCTTC.

In regard to this clonotype: One base away lies a much larger clone, so this may be a sequencing read error. This sequence joins TRBV6-5 and TRBJ2-1; no clear D gene. This CDR3 comprises 14 residues. CDR1 is MNHEY and CDR2 is SVGAGI in the germline V gene. V lost 0 bases and J 7 bases, leaving 10 bases between the germline ends. The CDR3 nucleotides are TGTGCCAGCAGTTACTCCGACCACGGAAATGAGCAGTTCTTC. Protein product: CASSYSDHGNEQFF.

As for this clonotype: This sequence may be a read error, since a much larger clone differs from it by one base. This chain joins TRBV6-6 and TRBJ1-5, with D maybe TRBD1 (6 bases). The J call is uncertain, as TRBJ2-3 better fits the DNA end. The CDR3 covers 16 residues. Germline CDR1 and CDR2: MNHNY and SVGAGI (reference sequence). This CDR3 reads CASSYSGGRSNQPQYF. The CDR3, as DNA: TGTGCCAGCAGTTACTCTGGGGGCCGGAGCAATCAGCCCCAGTATTTT.

A remark on this clonotype: One end of the junction does not line up with germline, which may come from a read error. The V gene is TRBV11-2, the J gene TRBJ2-1; weak D call: TRBD2 (6 bases). Germline-derived CDR1 and CDR2 are SGHAT and FQNNGV. The CDR3 sequence is 12 residues long. CDR3 nucleotide sequence: TGTGCCAGCAGCCCCCTACCGGGAGAGCAGTCCTTC. It is translated as CASSPLPGEQSF. The whole variable domain, remainder taken from reference TRBV11-2 and TRBJ2-1, is EAGVAQSPRYKIIEKRQSVAFWCNPISGHATLYWYQQILGQGPKLLIQFQNNGVVDDSQLPKDRFSAERLKGVDSTLKIQPAKLEDSAVYLCASSPLPGEQSFGPGTRLTVL.

Concerning this clonotype: A much larger clone differs by one base, so this may be a read error. The genes are TRBV29-1 and TRBJ2-7; D unresolved. The CDR3 loop spans 12 amino acids. CDR1 SQVTM and CDR2 ANQGSEA come from the germline V gene. The V gene lost 3 bases and the J gene lost 2 bases, with 8 bases spanning the gap. Here the CDR3 reads CSVEVSAYEQYF. Here the CDR3 DNA reads TGCAGCGTTGAGGTATCGGCCTACGAGCAGTACTTC.

This clonotype was observed a single time. A much larger clonotype is one base distant, so this may be a read error. The chain combines TRBV6-2 or TRBV6-3 with TRBJ2-3; TRBD2 aligns across 11 bases. V was pared by 2 bases and J by 5 bases, with 18 bases of the junction left unmatched. Germline-derived CDR1 and CDR2 are MNHEY and SVGEGT. This CDR3 has 20 residues. CDR3 nucleotide sequence: TGTGCCAGCAGTTACCCCCGGCCAGTAGCGGGAGGGCCTTTTGAAGATACGCAGTATTTT. Encoded protein: CASSYPRPVAGGPFEDTQYF.

A remark on this clonotype: The junction does not match germline at one end; this may be a read error. This sequence joins TRBV11-2 and TRBJ2-7, with 9 positions matching TRBD2. The germline V gene has CDR1 SGHAT and CDR2 FQNNGV. The CDR3 is 17 amino acids. Written as DNA, the CDR3 is TGTGCCAACAGCAGGGACAGACCAGGACTAGCGAACTATGAGCAGTACTTC. Residues: CANSRDRPGLANYEQYF.